What follows describes a single T cell receptor beta chain. V lost 3 bases and J 6 bases, leaving 15 bases between the germline ends. The CDR3 has 14 residues. Germline V gene data show CDR1 as ENHRY and CDR2 as SYGVKD. The sample comes from a study of T cells after yellow fever vaccination. TCRdb reprocessed the 5' RACE reads via MiXCR and lists one record per CDR3 protein. The data show roughly 170,000 distinct CDR3 sequences, with approximately 9.7% seen just once and 35% to 40% held by the top ten. This receptor was taken from a man between 18 and 29 years old who received the YFV17D yellow fever vaccine. Here the sequenced sample was CD8+ T cells sorted from PBMCs, taken 45 days after the yellow fever booster vaccination. This chain links TRBV10-3 with TRBJ2-7; D not resolved. CDR3 region: CAISDVDPRTEQYF. The DNA of the CDR3 is TGTGCCATCAGTGATGTCGACCCCAGGACCGAGCAGTACTTC.